These 13 T cell receptor beta chains were sequenced from one sample in a study of post-analysis software for immune sequencing data. Libraries were made from TCR beta cDNA, and they carried unique molecular identifiers. TCRdb re-called the PCR reads with MiXCR, one entry per CDR3 protein. The table has approximately 730,000 distinct CDR3 sequences, about 27% seen once. Their antigen targets remain unknown. Findings of the study overall: The study found TRBV5-6, TRBV5-1 and TRBV20-1 among five TRBV segments more frequent in patients than controls.

Sequenced sample: blood. The origin of the receptors is a girl aged 5 to 17 with multiple sclerosis.

The CDR3 sequence: CASSRPTLADASTDTQYF. DNA of the CDR3: TGTGCCAGCTCACGCCCGACACTAGCGGACGCTTCCACAGATACGCAGTATTTT. The rearrangement uses TRBV18 and TRBJ2-3; TRBD2 aligns across 8 bases. Losses at the gene ends were 4 bases for V and 2 bases for J; bases not matched to a gene: 14. CDR3 length equals 18 residues. CDR1 and CDR2 from the germline V gene are KGHSH and LQKENI. Full variable domain (outside the CDR3, taken from reference TRBV18 and TRBJ2-3): NAGVMQNPRHLVRRRGQEARLRCSPMKGHSHVYWYRQLPEEGLKFMVYLQKENIIDESGMPKERFSAEFPKEGPSILRIQQVVRGDSAAYFCASSRPTLADASTDTQYFGPGTRLTVL.

Many counts were recorded for this clonotype. This chain connects TRBV6-6 to TRBJ2-7; D is unclear. The CDR3 length is 14 residues. V shed 6 bases and J shed 0 bases, with 12 bases lying between them. Per the germline V gene, CDR1 is MNHNY and CDR2 is SVGAGI (reference sequence). The chain's CDR3 is CASRSVGPSYEQYF. The DNA for the CDR3 is TGTGCCAGCAGGTCGGTAGGACCCTCCTACGAGCAGTACTTC.

This clonotype appeared many times. This chain connects TRBV12-3 or TRBV12-4 to TRBJ2-5, with D perhaps matching TRBD1 or TRBD2 (6 bases each). The J call is in doubt because the DNA end fits TRBJ2-7 better. The CDR3 contains 14 residues. CDR3 in DNA: TGTGCCAGCACCCTTGTGGGGGGCGGCGACGAGCAGTACTTC. This sequence encodes CASTLVGGGDEQYF.

The chain employs TRBV12-3 or TRBV12-4 and TRBJ2-3; D not certain. CDR3 length: 12 residues. Trimming took 5 bases from V and 14 from J, leaving 17 bases between them. The CDR3 DNA is TGTGCCAGCAGTCTACTTGCGACGGGCGGGTATTTT. Translated, it gives CASSLLATGGYF.

This clonotype was counted between two and nine times. The chain is built from TRBV4-3 and TRBJ2-7; D is unresolved. Germline CDR1 LGHNA, CDR2 YSLEER. The V gene lost 1 base and the J gene lost 2 bases, with 6 bases spanning the gap. The CDR3 covers 13 residues. In DNA form, the CDR3 reads TGCGCCAGCAGCCAAGGACCCACCTACGAGCAGTACTTC. It translates to CASSQGPTYEQYF.

The CDR3 is CASSYRRGDTQYF. In nucleotides, the CDR3 is TGTGCCAGCAGTTACCGTAGAGGAGATACGCAGTATTTT. The genes are TRBV6-5 and TRBJ2-3; D remains unclear. The CDR3 sequence is 13 residues long. V lost 2 bases to trimming and J lost 5 bases, with 8 bases between them. Looked up from germline, CDR1 is MNHEY and CDR2 is SVGAGI.

This clonotype has more than one count but fewer than ten. The V call is TRBV11-2, the J call TRBJ2-1; 8 bases fit TRBD1. The CDR3 extends over 15 amino acids. CDR1 SGHAT and CDR2 FQNNGV come from the germline V gene. The V segment lost 1 base and the J segment 8 bases; nucleotides outside the gene matches: 7. The CDR3 DNA reads TGTGCCAGCAGCTTAGGGGACAGGCGTGGACATGAGCAGTTCTTC. Translating it yields CASSLGDRRGHEQFF.

The V gene is TRBV12-3 or TRBV12-4, the J gene TRBJ2-7, with TRBD2 matching over 11 bases. Trimming at V came to 1 base and at J to 3 bases, leaving 2 bases not matched to a gene. The CDR3 consists of 15 residues. CDR3 amino acids: CASSLVTSGVYEQYF. In nucleotides, the CDR3 is TGTGCCAGCAGTTTAGTGACTAGCGGGGTCTACGAGCAGTACTTC.

This clonotype was seen at least ten times. This rearrangement joins TRBV9 to TRBJ2-4; D is ambiguous. V gave up 0 bases and J gave up 1 base, with 11 bases separating them. Germline values: CDR1 SGDLS, CDR2 YYNGEE. CDR3 length: 16 amino acids. CDR3 amino acids: CASSVAPGMAKNIQYF. The CDR3 DNA reads as TGTGCCAGCAGCGTAGCCCCTGGGATGGCCAAAAACATTCAGTACTTC.

This clonotype was found a few times. The rearrangement links TRBV5-6 to TRBJ1-2; D perhaps matches TRBD1 (6 bases). This CDR3 has 14 residues. Trimming removed 0 bases at V and 6 bases at J, with 12 bases between. The germline V gene encodes CDR1 SGHDT and CDR2 YYEEEE. CDR3 loop: CASSLVGGANGYTF. The CDR3 DNA reads TGTGCCAGCAGCTTGGTGGGGGGCGCAAATGGCTACACCTTC.

Ten or more counts support this clonotype. The chain combines TRBV20-1 with TRBJ2-7; tentative D call: TRBD1 (6 bases). Germline-derived CDR1 and CDR2 are DFQATT and SNEGSKA (reference sequence). The CDR3 has 12 residues. Trimming pared 3 bases from V and 0 bases from J, leaving 6 bases between. The CDR3 DNA reads TGCAGTGCTAGGGACAGCTCCTACGAGCAGTACTTC. This encodes CSARDSSYEQYF.

The rearrangement links TRBV20-1 to TRBJ2-1, with 7 positions matching TRBD2. Germline V gene lookup returns CDR1 DFQATT and CDR2 SNEGSKA (reference sequence). Losses at the gene ends were 3 bases for V and 6 bases for J; bases not matched to a gene: 11. This CDR3 comprises 15 residues. CDR3 in DNA: TGCAGTGCTAGCTCGCCGGGAGGAGAACTCAATGAGCAGTTCTTC. This encodes CSASSPGGELNEQFF.

This clonotype was counted between two and nine times. V and J are TRBV7-8 and TRBJ2-5; D is perhaps TRBD1 (6 bases). V lost 1 base to trimming and J lost 4 bases, with 10 bases between them. The CDR3 loop spans 14 amino acids. CDR1 is SGHVS, CDR2 FQNEAQ, per germline. The chain's CDR3 is CASSLDTGRETQYF. The CDR3, as DNA: TGTGCCAGCAGCTTAGATACAGGGAGAGAGACCCAGTACTTC.